The entry below describes one T cell receptor (beta chain). Its target is not known. TCRdb independently ran MiXCR on the reads; one entry per CDR3 protein. The table records approximately 500,000 distinct CDR3 sequences, 16% of them present only once. This specimen belongs to a study of T cell repertoires in cytomegalovirus infection. Study-level background: Indications came from public TCR beta signatures; they pointed to CMV infection and to a matching HLA type. General study results and limits: Summed frequency of public TCR beta families distinguished CMV carriers with the relevant HLA. HLA-C-restricted CMV-specific TCR beta clonotypes prevailed in the ex vivo response.

Sequenced input: CD8+ T cells from PBMCs. This clonotype originated in a human donor in good health (CMV status not recorded). Some clones in this sample may be carry-over from other donors' samples.

CDR3 sequence (DNA): TGCAGTGCTAGAGCCCCGGGAGCGGGAGGGTTAGATACGCAGTATTTT. The encoded protein is CSARAPGAGGLDTQYF. The chain couples TRBV20-1 to TRBJ2-3; TRBD2 agrees at 10 bases. Germline values: CDR1 DFQATT, CDR2 SNEGSKA (reference sequence). The CDR3 has 16 residues. V lost 1 base and J lost 5; bases outside the gene matches: 9.